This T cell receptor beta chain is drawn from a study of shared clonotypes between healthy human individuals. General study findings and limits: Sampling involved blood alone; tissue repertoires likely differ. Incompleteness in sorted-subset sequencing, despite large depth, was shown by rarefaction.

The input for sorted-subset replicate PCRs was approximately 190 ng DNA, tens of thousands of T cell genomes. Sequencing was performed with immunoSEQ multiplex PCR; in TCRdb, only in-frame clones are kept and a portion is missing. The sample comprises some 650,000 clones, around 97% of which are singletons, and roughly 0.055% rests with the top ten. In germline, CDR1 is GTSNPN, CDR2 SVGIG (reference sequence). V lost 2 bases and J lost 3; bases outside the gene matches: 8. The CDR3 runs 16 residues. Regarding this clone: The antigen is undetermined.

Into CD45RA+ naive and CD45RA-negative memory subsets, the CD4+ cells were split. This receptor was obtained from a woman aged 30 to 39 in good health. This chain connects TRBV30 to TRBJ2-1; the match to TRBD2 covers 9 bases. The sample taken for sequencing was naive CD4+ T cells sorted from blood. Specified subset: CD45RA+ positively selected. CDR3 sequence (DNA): TGTGCCTGGAGTAAGTCCCTAGCGGGACACTACAATGAGCAGTTCTTC. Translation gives CAWSKSLAGHYNEQFF. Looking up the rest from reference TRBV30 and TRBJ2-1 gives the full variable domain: SQTIHQWPATLVQPVGSPLSLECTVEGTSNPNLYWYRQAAGRGLQLLFYSVGIGQISSEVPQNLSASRPQDRQFILSSKKLLLSDSGFYLCAWSKSLAGHYNEQFFGPGTRLTVL.